These 23 T cell receptor beta chains originate from one sample sequenced in a study of control samples from healthy donors and cancer patients. The repertoire was sequenced with immunoSEQ multiplex PCR; TCRdb's copy has only in-frame clones and lacks some. Altogether about 180,000 clones are present, around 90% being singletons, with the ten largest covering 2%. Sequenced material: blood. These receptor sequences come from a woman aged 40 to 50 in good health.

This clone was observed once. The genes are TRBV7-6 and TRBJ2-2, with TRBD1 as a possible D gene (6 bases). This CDR3 comprises 13 residues. CDR1 SGHVS and CDR2 FNYEAQ come from the germline V gene. V lost 5 bases to trimming and J lost 6 bases, with 10 bases between them. The CDR3 sequence is CASSRGGSGELFF. As DNA, the CDR3 is TGTGCCAGCAGCCGAGGGGGTTCCGGGGAGCTGTTTTTT. Combining the CDR3 with reference TRBV7-6 and TRBJ2-2 gives the whole variable domain GAGVSQSPRYKVTKRGQDVALRCDPISGHVSLYWYRQALGQGPEFLTYFNYEAQQDKSGLPNDRFSAERPEGSISTLTIQRTEQRDSAMYRCASSRGGSGELFFGEGSRLTVL.

The rearrangement uses TRBV12-3 or TRBV12-4 and TRBJ1-2, with D possibly being TRBD1 (5 bases). The V end lost 1 base, the J end lost 7 bases, and 10 bases lay between the germline ends. CDR3 size: 13 residues. For the CDR3, the DNA is TGTGCCAGCAGTTTAGGGACATTGGGTGGCTACACCTTC. It is translated as CASSLGTLGGYTF.

This chain joins TRBV9 and TRBJ2-1, with TRBD1 as a possible D gene (6 bases). The CDR3 runs to 14 residues. Germline values: CDR1 SGDLS, CDR2 YYNGEE. The ends were cut back, 2 bases at V and 6 bases at J, with 12 bases in the middle. As DNA, the CDR3 is TGTGCCAGCAGCGTTGGGACAACCGCCAATGAGCAGTTCTTC. Amino acids: CASSVGTTANEQFF. The full variable domain, its missing parts supplied by reference TRBV9 and TRBJ2-1, is DSGVTQTPKHLITATGQRVTLRCSPRSGDLSVYWYQQSLDQGLQFLIQYYNGEERAKGNILERFSAQQFPDLHSELNLSSLELGDSALYFCASSVGTTANEQFFGPGTRLTVL.

This clone was recorded once. This chain joins TRBV3-1 (or the pseudogene TRBV3-2) and TRBJ2-1; 7 bases fit TRBD2. Germline V gene lookup returns CDR1 LGHDT and CDR2 YNNKEL (reference sequence). Trimming at V came to 6 bases and at J to 10 bases, leaving 3 bases not matched to a gene. The CDR3 runs to 11 residues. CDR3 sequence (DNA): TGTGCCAGCAGGCGAGCGGGGGAGCAGTTCTTC. It codes for CASRRAGEQFF.

This chain links TRBV2 with TRBJ1-2, with 10 nucleotides matching TRBD1. This CDR3 has 15 amino acids. V shed 4 bases, J shed 4 bases, and the junction held 6 bases outside the gene matches. Germline CDR1 is SNHLY and CDR2 is FYNNEI. The CDR3 region has the DNA TGTGCCAGCAGTGGCCCGGACAGGGGGGCCTATGGCTACACCTTC. Protein sequence: CASSGPDRGAYGYTF. Based on the CDR3 plus reference TRBV2 and TRBJ1-2, the full variable domain is EPEVTQTPSHQVTQMGQEVILRCVPISNHLYFYWYRQILGQKVEFLVSFYNNEISEKSEIFDDQFSVERPDGSNFTLKIRSTKLEDSAMYFCASSGPDRGAYGYTFGSGTRLTVV.

The V and J genes are TRBV24-1 and TRBJ1-5, with 7 bases matching TRBD1. The CDR3 contains 18 residues. Germline V gene data show CDR1 as KGHDR and CDR2 as SFDVKD. Germline trimming cut 7 bases from V and 4 bases from J; bases unmatched to any gene: 18. This CDR3 is CATRLTTLRQGSNQPQHF. DNA of the CDR3: TGTGCCACCAGGCTTACAACCTTGAGACAGGGTTCGAATCAGCCCCAGCATTTT.

The chain recombines TRBV27 with TRBJ1-1; D ambiguous. The germline gives CDR1 MNHEY, CDR2 SMNVEV (reference sequence). V was cut by 5 bases and J by 2 bases, with 15 bases left in between. The CDR3 spans 15 residues. The CDR3 reads CASSPRPDLNTEAFF. Here the CDR3 DNA reads TGTGCCAGCAGTCCTAGGCCAGATCTAAACACTGAAGCTTTCTTT.

The DNA of the CDR3 is TGCGCCAGCAGCCAAGACCCCAGTCGGGGGAACGCTCTCCTCTATGGCTACACCTTC. It yields the protein CASSQDPSRGNALLYGYTF. V is TRBV4-1 and J is TRBJ1-2; D might be TRBD1 (5 bases). The CDR3 is made up of 19 amino acids. Per the germline V gene, CDR1 is MGHRA and CDR2 is YSYEKL. Trimming took off 0 bases at V and 4 bases at J, with 24 bases between the two ends.

The rearrangement links TRBV6-4 to TRBJ1-1, with D tentatively TRBD1 (6 bases). V lost 11 bases and J lost 1, with 14 bases in between. CDR1 and CDR2 (germline): MRHNA, SNTAGT. CDR3 size: 13 residues. This CDR3 is CAGRQGQNTEAFF. Here the CDR3 DNA reads TGTGCCGGCCGTCAGGGGCAGAACACTGAAGCTTTCTTT.

J is TRBJ1-1 and V is TRBV24-1, with 7 bases aligning to TRBD1. The germline V gene encodes CDR1 KGHDR and CDR2 SFDVKD. CDR3 length: 11 residues. Trimming at V came to 6 bases and at J to 9 bases, leaving 3 bases not matched to a gene. The DNA of the CDR3 is TGTGCCACCAGTTTAGGGGGCAAAGCTTTCTTT. Translating it yields CATSLGGKAFF.

The rearrangement links TRBV7-9 to TRBJ1-1; possibly TRBD1 for D (5 bases). Germline V CDR1 and CDR2: SEHNR, FQNEAQ (reference sequence). The V and J ends lost 5 bases and 6 bases respectively, with 16 bases between them. The CDR3 spans 14 residues. CDR3 DNA sequence: TGTGCCAGCAGCCCCACAGGAGCGGCGCCTGAAGCTTTCTTT. It yields the protein CASSPTGAAPEAFF.

The chain joins TRBV12-3 or TRBV12-4 to TRBJ1-4; D is perhaps TRBD1 (5 bases). The germline V and J ends were trimmed by 4 bases and 14 bases, with 11 bases remaining between them. CDR3 size: 11 residues. The CDR3 here is CASSYDSRLFF. The CDR3 DNA reads as TGTGCCAGCAGTTATGACAGTCGGCTGTTTTTT.

The gene calls are TRBV5-1 and TRBJ1-1, with TRBD1 matching 10 bases. Germline-derived CDR1 and CDR2 are SGHRS and YFSETQ. CDR3 length: 14 residues. The J segment lost 5 bases and the V segment lost 4 bases, leaving 5 bases of the junction unmatched. The CDR3 reads CASSIGQGETEAFF. The CDR3 DNA reads as TGCGCCAGCAGCATCGGACAGGGGGAGACTGAAGCTTTCTTT.

The chain recombines TRBV13 with TRBJ2-1; D not certain. Looked up from germline, CDR1 is PRHDT and CDR2 is FYEKMQ (reference sequence). The CDR3 extends over 13 amino acids. The ends were cut back, 5 bases at V and 4 bases at J, with 9 bases in the middle. The CDR3 here is CASSVDGYNEQFF. The CDR3 nucleotides are TGTGCCAGCAGCGTGGACGGTTACAATGAGCAGTTCTTC.

The rearrangement joins TRBV10-3 to TRBJ2-3; a weak D match, TRBD1 (6 bases). CDR1 and CDR2 (germline): ENHRY, SYGVKD. V lost 2 bases and J 9 bases, leaving 18 bases between the germline ends. This CDR3 comprises 15 residues. The CDR3 reads CAISEGPVLGQTQYF. CDR3 nucleotides: TGTGCCATCAGTGAGGGACCAGTTCTTGGACAGACGCAGTATTTT.

V and J are TRBV7-9 and TRBJ1-1, with 8 positions matching TRBD1. In germline, CDR1 is SEHNR, CDR2 FQNEAQ (reference sequence). The CDR3 extends over 17 amino acids. Unmatched junction bases numbered 12, after V lost 5 bases and J lost 1 base. CDR3 coding DNA: TGTGCCAGCAGCCGCCCTCCGGGACAGGTGAGGAACACTGAAGCTTTCTTT. Protein product: CASSRPPGQVRNTEAFF.

The table lists this clone with a count of one. The chain carries TRBV10-1 and TRBJ1-1, with D maybe TRBD1 (5 bases). The ends were cut back, 4 bases at V and 0 bases at J, with 12 bases in the middle. Germline values: CDR1 WNHNN, CDR2 SYGVQD (reference sequence). The CDR3 is made up of 15 amino acids. CDR3 in DNA: TGCGCCAGCAGTGTCCGGGCAGGGATGAACACTGAAGCTTTCTTT. Translating gives CASSVRAGMNTEAFF.

This clone was seen a single time. The rearrangement links TRBV21-1 to TRBJ2-3; TRBD2 reflects the table's D call only, with no check against the DNA. TRBV21-1 is recorded as a pseudogene. The CDR3 consists of 17 residues. The CDR3 sequence: CASSKNGGESFTDTQYF. The CDR3 coding sequence is TGTGCCAGCAGCAAAAATGGGGGGGAAAGCTTCACAGATACGCAGTATTTT.

Concerning this clone: A junction end diverges from the germline sequence, so it may reflect a read error. The chain carries TRBV10-3 and TRBJ1-5; D unresolved. CDR1 is ENHRY, CDR2 SYGVKD, per germline. The CDR3 runs 13 residues. CDR3 residues: CAINEDSNQPQHF. In DNA form, the CDR3 reads TGTGCCATCAATGAGGACAGCAATCAGCCCCAGCATTTT.

This chain connects TRBV7-9 to TRBJ1-2; the D gene is possibly TRBD1 (5 bases). Germline assignment: CDR1 SEHNR and CDR2 FQNEAQ (reference sequence). The ends were cut back, 1 base at V and 5 bases at J, with 8 bases in the middle. The CDR3 is made up of 13 amino acids. The CDR3 region has the DNA TGTGCCAGCAGCTTAGGGGCAGGGTATGGCTACACCTTC. Its translation is CASSLGAGYGYTF.

This clone was recorded many times. The chain employs TRBV2 and TRBJ1-5; weak D call: TRBD1 (5 bases). The CDR3 length is 15 residues. The germline V gene has CDR1 SNHLY and CDR2 FYNNEI. Trimming pared 9 bases from V and 5 bases from J, leaving 20 bases between. The CDR3 is CASARRDSWDQPQHF. In DNA form, the CDR3 reads TGTGCCAGTGCCAGAAGGGACTCCTGGGATCAGCCCCAGCATTTT.

The rearrangement uses TRBV10-3 and TRBJ1-1, with TRBD1 as a possible D gene (6 bases). CDR1 and CDR2 (germline): ENHRY, SYGVKD. The V end lost 3 bases, the J end lost 5 bases, and 13 bases lay between the germline ends. This CDR3 has 14 amino acids. The CDR3 bases are TGTGCCATCAGTGACCCCCTCACAGGGACTGAAGCTTTCTTT. Translated, it gives CAISDPLTGTEAFF.

V and J are TRBV13 and TRBJ2-5; 7 positions agree with TRBD2. The CDR3 sequence is 15 residues long. In germline, CDR1 is PRHDT, CDR2 FYEKMQ (reference sequence). Trimming took 3 bases from V and 0 from J; bases not matched to a gene: 4. The chain's CDR3 is CASSFAGVYQETQYF. The CDR3 region has the DNA TGTGCCAGCAGCTTTGCGGGGGTGTACCAAGAGACCCAGTACTTC. Full variable domain (missing parts from reference TRBV13 and TRBJ2-5): AAGVIQSPRHLIKEKRETATLKCYPIPRHDTVYWYQQGPGQDPQFLISFYEKMQSDKGSIPDRFSAQQFSDYHSELNMSSLELGDSALYFCASSFAGVYQETQYFGPGTRLLVL.